The 8 T cell receptor beta chains reported below all come from one sample, sequenced in a study of CD8+CD57+ T cells in acquired aplastic anemia. Profiling that covered TCR beta VDJ and CDR3 relied on genomic DNA as its template. TCRdb itself ran the reads through MiXCR, one entry per CDR3 protein. The table shows about 190,000 distinct CDR3 sequences, with under 55% occurring only once. The sequenced patients had an expansion of CD8+CD57+ cells seen by flow cytometry. Sequences were obtained from sorted CD4+, CD8+, or CD8+CD57+ T cells (not recorded which) from PBMCs. These receptors were taken from a human donor with aplastic anemia.

This clonotype was seen a handful of times. The chain recombines TRBV30 with TRBJ2-7; D ambiguous. This CDR3 has 16 amino acids. V dropped 3 bases and J dropped 6 bases, with 24 bases sitting between them. Germline CDR1 is GTSNPN and CDR2 is SVGIG (reference sequence). CDR3 in DNA: TGTGCCTGGAGCTGGCCCCTGGGCCCGAGAAGGCGCGAGCAGTACTTC. Translating gives CAWSWPLGPRRREQYF. Full variable domain (remainder filled in from reference TRBV30 and TRBJ2-7): SQTIHQWPATLVQPVGSPLSLECTVEGTSNPNLYWYRQAAGRGLQLLFYSVGIGQISSEVPQNLSASRPQDRQFILSSKKLLLSDSGFYLCAWSWPLGPRRREQYFGPGTRLTVT.

The V gene is TRBV2, the J gene TRBJ2-3; 8 positions agree with TRBD2. CDR3 length: 14 amino acids. Per the germline V gene, CDR1 is SNHLY and CDR2 is FYNNEI. V dropped 5 bases and J dropped 4; count of bases not matched to a gene: 5. The CDR3 coding sequence is TGTGCCAGCAGTTTCCACGGGAGGGCAGATACGCAGTATTTT. Translation: CASSFHGRADTQYF.

This chain links TRBV7-2 with TRBJ2-7; TRBD2 matches at 9 bases. Germline V CDR1 and CDR2: SGHTA, FQGNSA. This CDR3 contains 15 residues. V lost 3 bases to trimming and J lost 4 bases; unmatched junction nucleotides: 7. The CDR3 protein is CASSLPGLAGYEQYF. CDR3 sequence (DNA): TGTGCCAGCAGCTTGCCGGGACTAGCAGGGTACGAGCAGTACTTC.

At least ten counts were recorded for this clonotype. V and J are TRBV5-1 and TRBJ2-2; TRBD2 agrees at 10 bases. The CDR3 contains 16 residues. V lost 4 bases to trimming and J lost 5 bases; unmatched junction nucleotides: 8. From germline, CDR1 is SGHRS and CDR2 YFSETQ. The CDR3 DNA sequence: TGCGCCAGCAGCCGAGGGACTAGCGTCGGGACCGGGGAGCTGTTTTTT. Translated, it gives CASSRGTSVGTGELFF.

The chain uses TRBV20-1 and TRBJ2-7; TRBD2 agrees at 7 bases. V was clipped by 5 bases and J by 7 bases; unmatched bases: 8. CDR3 length: 12 residues. Germline lookup yields CDR1 DFQATT and CDR2 SNEGSKA (reference sequence). This CDR3 reads CSAGGEQREQYF. DNA of the CDR3: TGCAGTGCTGGGGGGGAGCAGCGGGAGCAGTACTTC.

V and J are TRBV25-1 and TRBJ2-1, with 9 positions matching TRBD2. Germline assignment: CDR1 MGHDK and CDR2 SYGVNS. The CDR3 spans 15 residues. The junction had 5 bases not matched to a gene; V was cut back by 6 bases and J by 2 bases. CDR3 loop: CASSATSGAYNEQFF. The CDR3 DNA sequence: TGTGCCAGCAGCGCGACTAGCGGCGCCTACAATGAGCAGTTCTTC.

J is TRBJ2-3 and V is TRBV20-1; 13 nucleotides line up with TRBD2. The CDR3 is made up of 16 amino acids. V dropped 7 bases and J dropped 1; count of bases not matched to a gene: 8. Germline values: CDR1 DFQATT, CDR2 SNEGSKA (reference sequence). CDR3 sequence (DNA): TGCAGTGGGACGACTAGCGGGAGGAGGGGCACAGATACGCAGTATTTT. Translation gives CSGTTSGRRGTDTQYF.

This chain joins TRBV7-3 and TRBJ2-1, with D perhaps TRBD2 (5 bases). CDR3 length: 15 amino acids. V was clipped by 5 bases and J by 8 bases, with 19 bases between them. Germline V gene data show CDR1 as SGHTA and CDR2 as FQGTGA. The CDR3 protein is CASSRNAGSNHEQFF. DNA for the CDR3: TGTGCCAGCAGCAGAAACGCGGGCAGTAACCATGAGCAGTTCTTC.